This TCR beta chain originates from a study of T-cell reconstitution after alpha-beta-depleted transplantation in children. For TCRbeta, the library was prepared with unique molecular identifiers. Via MiXCR, TCRdb re-called the PCR reads, giving one row per CDR3 protein. The sample holds about 500,000 distinct CDR3 sequences, 32% seen once. V was cut by 4 bases and J by 2 bases, with 14 bases left in between. CDR1 and CDR2 from the germline V gene are MDHEN and SYDVKM. The CDR3 covers 15 residues. The TCR comes from a human donor who donated a stem cell graft to a child with aplastic anemia. The rearrangement uses TRBV28 and TRBJ2-5; D is undetermined. The source was PBMCs from the stem cell graft donor, collected from the stem cell graft. The CDR3 protein is CASSSPIGPQETQYF. The CDR3 DNA follows: TGTGCCAGCAGTTCCCCTATAGGACCTCAAGAGACCCAGTACTTC.